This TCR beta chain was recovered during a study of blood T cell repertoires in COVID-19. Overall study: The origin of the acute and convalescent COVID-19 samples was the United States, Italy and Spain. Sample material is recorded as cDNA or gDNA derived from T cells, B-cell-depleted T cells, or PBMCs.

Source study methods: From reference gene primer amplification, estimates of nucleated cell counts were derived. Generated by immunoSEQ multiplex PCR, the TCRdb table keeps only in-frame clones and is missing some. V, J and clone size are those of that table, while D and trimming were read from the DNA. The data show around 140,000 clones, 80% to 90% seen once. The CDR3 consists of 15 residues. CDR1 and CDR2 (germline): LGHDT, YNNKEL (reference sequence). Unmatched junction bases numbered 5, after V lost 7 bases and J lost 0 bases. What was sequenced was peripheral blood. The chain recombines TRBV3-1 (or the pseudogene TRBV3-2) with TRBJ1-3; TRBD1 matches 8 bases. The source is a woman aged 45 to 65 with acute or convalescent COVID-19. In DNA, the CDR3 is TGTGCCAGCACCCTAGGACAGGGCTCTGGAAACACCATATATTTT. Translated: CASTLGQGSGNTIYF.